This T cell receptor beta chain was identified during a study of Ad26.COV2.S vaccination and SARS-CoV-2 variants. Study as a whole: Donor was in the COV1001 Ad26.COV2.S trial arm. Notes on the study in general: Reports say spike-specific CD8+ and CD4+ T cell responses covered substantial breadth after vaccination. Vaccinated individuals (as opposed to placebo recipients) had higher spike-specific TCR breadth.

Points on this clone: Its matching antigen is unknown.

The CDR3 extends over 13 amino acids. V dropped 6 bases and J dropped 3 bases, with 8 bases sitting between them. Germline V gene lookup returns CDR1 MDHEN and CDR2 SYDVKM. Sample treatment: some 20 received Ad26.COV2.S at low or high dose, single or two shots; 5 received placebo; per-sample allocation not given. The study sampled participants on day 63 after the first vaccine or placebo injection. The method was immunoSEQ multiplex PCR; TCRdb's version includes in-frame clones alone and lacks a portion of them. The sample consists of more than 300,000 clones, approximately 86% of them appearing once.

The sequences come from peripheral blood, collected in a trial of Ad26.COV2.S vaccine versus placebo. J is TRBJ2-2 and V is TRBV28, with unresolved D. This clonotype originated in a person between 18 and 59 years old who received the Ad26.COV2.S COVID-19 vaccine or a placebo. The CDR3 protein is CASRRTDTGELFF. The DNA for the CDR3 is TGTGCCAGCAGACGGACGGACACCGGGGAGCTGTTTTTT.